Shown below are 28 T cell receptor beta chains from a single sample sequenced in a study of cytomegalovirus exposure and HLA in healthy donors. 13 Jbeta primers and 60 Vbeta primers were used for the PCR. Sequencing was performed with immunoSEQ multiplex PCR; in TCRdb, only in-frame clones are kept and a portion is missing. The table shows about 120,000 clones, with about 80% occurring only once. Material: PBMCs. These receptors all stem from a female donor in good health and CMV-seropositive.

The V and J genes are TRBV6-1 and TRBJ2-5, with D unresolved. V was pared by 8 bases and J by 1 base, with 11 bases between. This CDR3 is 13 amino acids long. The V gene's germline CDR1 is MNHNS and CDR2 SASEGT. As DNA, the CDR3 is TGTGCCAGCGGAGCGTCATTCCAAGAGACCCAGTACTTC. It is translated as CASGASFQETQYF.

The rearrangement links TRBV7-6 to TRBJ1-4; 7 positions agree with TRBD1. This CDR3 spans 14 amino acids. Germline V CDR1 and CDR2: SGHVS, FNYEAQ. Trimming at V came to 4 bases and at J to 14 bases, leaving 13 bases not matched to a gene. The CDR3 protein is CASSSGTATRRLFF. CDR3 sequence (DNA): TGTGCCAGCAGCTCGGGGACAGCTACAAGGAGGCTGTTTTTT.

This clone came up a few times. The rearrangement joins TRBV6-5 to TRBJ1-1; no clear D. The V end lost 6 bases, the J end lost 0 bases, and 14 bases lay between the germline ends. This CDR3 has 15 amino acids. The germline V gene encodes CDR1 MNHEY and CDR2 SVGAGI. The DNA for the CDR3 is TGTGCCAGCAGCTATCAAGTGGGAGTGAACACTGAAGCTTTCTTT. Translating it yields CASSYQVGVNTEAFF.

The V call is TRBV4-3, the J call TRBJ2-6, with D uncertain. Trimming removed 0 bases from V and 0 bases from J, with 6 bases in between. This CDR3 has 16 residues. Germline CDR1 reads LGHNA; CDR2 reads YSLEER. The CDR3 bases are TGCGCCAGCAGCCAAGATATCAGCTCTGGGGCCAACGTCCTGACTTTC. It is translated as CASSQDISSGANVLTF.

About this clone itself: A junction end diverges from the germline sequence, so it may reflect a read error. The J gene is TRBJ1-1, the V gene TRBV5-1, with 7 bases aligning to TRBD1. The germline CDR1 and CDR2 sequences are SGHRS and YFSETQ. The CDR3 is made up of 16 amino acids. CDR3 nucleotide sequence: TGCGCCAGCAGCCCCGACCCCGACAGGGTAGGGACTGAAGCCATCTTT. This encodes CASSPDPDRVGTEAIF.

V and J are TRBV27 and TRBJ2-7, with 10 bases fitting TRBD2. Germline assignment: CDR1 MNHEY and CDR2 SMNVEV (reference sequence). There are 18 residues in the CDR3. V lost 5 bases, J lost 2 bases, and 15 bases stayed unmatched. CDR3 residues: CASSPPSFTSGATYEQYF. CDR3 in DNA: TGTGCCAGCAGTCCTCCTAGTTTCACTAGCGGGGCCACCTACGAGCAGTACTTC.

The chain is built from TRBV7-6 and TRBJ2-3, with 9 nucleotides matching TRBD2. Germline V lookup: CDR1 SGHVS, CDR2 FNYEAQ. V shed 5 bases, J shed 0 bases, and the junction held 6 bases outside the gene matches. The CDR3 is 16 amino acids. The CDR3 sequence is CASSPLAGESTDTQYF. For the CDR3, the DNA is TGTGCCAGCAGCCCCTTAGCGGGAGAAAGCACAGATACGCAGTATTTT.

This chain joins TRBV2 and TRBJ1-6; TRBD1 is a possible D gene (6 bases). This CDR3 contains 14 residues. Germline lookup yields CDR1 SNHLY and CDR2 FYNNEI. Trimming removed 2 bases from V and 9 bases from J, with 11 bases in between. CDR3 nucleotides: TGTGCCAGCAGTGAAAACAGGGTAACTTCACCCCTCCACTTT. Its translation: CASSENRVTSPLHF.

This chain uses TRBV30 with TRBJ2-5, with D possibly being TRBD2 (5 bases). Germline V gene data show CDR1 as GTSNPN and CDR2 as SVGIG (reference sequence). There are 13 residues in the CDR3. V lost 0 bases and J lost 4, with 9 bases in between. The CDR3 nucleotides read TGTGCCTGGAGTGTCGAGGGTCCAGAGACCCAGTACTTC. It is translated as CAWSVEGPETQYF.

This clone has just a few counts. The V gene is TRBV5-1, the J gene TRBJ2-1, with 8 bases matching TRBD1. Trimming cost V 1 base and J 2 bases; bases outside gene matches: 2. Germline assignment: CDR1 SGHRS and CDR2 YFSETQ. The CDR3 totals 15 residues. In nucleotides, the CDR3 is TGCGCCAGCAGCTTGACAGGGGGTACCTACAATGAGCAGTTCTTC. Its protein is CASSLTGGTYNEQFF.

The chain couples TRBV30 to TRBJ1-1, with a possible D match to TRBD1 (5 bases). The germline V gene has CDR1 GTSNPN and CDR2 SVGIG (reference sequence). V was clipped by 7 bases and J by 1 base, with 10 bases between them. The CDR3 is 12 amino acids. CDR3 nucleotide sequence: TGTGCCTCGGACCAGGGGAACACTGAAGCTTTCTTT. Residues: CASDQGNTEAFF.

The CDR3 spells CASSLGTSGLTDEQFF. The CDR3 DNA reads as TGCGCCAGCAGCTTAGGGACTAGCGGCCTCACGGATGAGCAGTTCTTC. J is TRBJ2-1 and V is TRBV5-1; 11 positions agree with TRBD2. V shed 2 bases, J shed 8 bases, and the junction held 9 bases outside the gene matches. CDR1 and CDR2 (germline): SGHRS, YFSETQ. This CDR3 contains 16 residues. Complete variable domain (other parts from reference TRBV5-1 and TRBJ2-1): KAGVTQTPRYLIKTRGQQVTLSCSPISGHRSVSWYQQTPGQGLQFLFEYFSETQRNKGNFPGRFSGRQFSNSRSEMNVSTLELGDSALYLCASSLGTSGLTDEQFFGPGTRLTVL.

This chain uses TRBV18 with TRBJ2-7; 7 bases are shared with TRBD1. This CDR3 has 14 amino acids. Germline values: CDR1 KGHSH, CDR2 LQKENI. V shed 6 bases, J shed 2 bases, and the junction held 7 bases outside the gene matches. DNA of the CDR3: TGTGCCAGCTCGCCGGGACAGAATGCCTACGAGCAGTACTTC. Amino acid sequence: CASSPGQNAYEQYF.

The chain couples TRBV5-1 to TRBJ1-2; unclear D gene. CDR3 length: 14 residues. V gave up 3 bases and J gave up 6 bases, with 15 bases separating them. Germline lookup yields CDR1 SGHRS and CDR2 YFSETQ. The CDR3 loop is CASSSDQPGDGYTF. DNA for the CDR3: TGCGCCAGCAGCTCAGATCAGCCCGGGGATGGCTACACCTTC.

The chain has TRBV14 and TRBJ2-7, with D unclear. CDR1 SGHDN and CDR2 FVKESK come from the germline V gene. The CDR3 consists of 16 residues. V was cut by 1 base and J by 2 bases, with 15 bases left in between. CDR3 loop: CASSQVSSNFPYEQYF. CDR3 nucleotide sequence: TGTGCCAGCAGCCAAGTAAGCTCAAATTTTCCCTACGAGCAGTACTTC.

The rearrangement links TRBV28 to TRBJ2-1, with TRBD1 matching over 9 bases. CDR3 length equals 16 residues. V was clipped by 4 bases and J by 5 bases; unmatched bases: 9. Germline assignment: CDR1 MDHEN and CDR2 SYDVKM. The CDR3 DNA reads as TGTGCCAGCAGTTCCCTCGGGACAGGGTACCACAATGAGCAGTTCTTC. This codes for CASSSLGTGYHNEQFF.

This clone was seen a handful of times. The V gene is TRBV5-1, the J gene TRBJ1-6; D gene ambiguous. The CDR3 has 14 amino acids. The V gene's germline CDR1 is SGHRS and CDR2 YFSETQ. Trimming pared 1 base from V and 4 bases from J, leaving 6 bases between. The CDR3 region has the DNA TGCGCCAGCAGCTTGCAAATTTATAATTCACCCCTCCACTTT. The encoded protein is CASSLQIYNSPLHF.

This clone was seen more than once but under ten times. V and J are TRBV6-5 and TRBJ1-4; 8 nucleotides match TRBD1. Per germline, CDR1 MNHEY and CDR2 SVGAGI. The CDR3 loop spans 14 amino acids. V was pared by 6 bases and J by 10 bases, with 10 bases of the junction left unmatched. For the CDR3, the DNA is TGTGCCAGCAGCTCGACGACAGGGGACGTAAAACTGTTTTTT. Residues: CASSSTTGDVKLFF.

Written as DNA, the CDR3 is TGTGCCAGCTCGGGGCCCCAGGGGGCCGTTCTCTATGGCTACACCTTC. Translation: CASSGPQGAVLYGYTF. The V gene is TRBV18, the J gene TRBJ1-2; 8 nucleotides match TRBD1. The CDR3 totals 16 residues. Losses at the gene ends were 6 bases for V and 4 bases for J; bases not matched to a gene: 13. The V gene's germline CDR1 is KGHSH and CDR2 LQKENI.

The rearrangement uses TRBV18 and TRBJ1-2, with 10 bases matching TRBD1. The CDR3 is 15 residues long. The V and J ends lost 2 bases and 1 base, in that order; junction bases with no gene match: 1. Germline V gene lookup returns CDR1 KGHSH and CDR2 LQKENI. In DNA, the CDR3 is TGTGCCAGCTCACCAGGGACAGGGGATAACTATGGCTACACCTTC. Translating gives CASSPGTGDNYGYTF.

The V gene is TRBV6-1, the J gene TRBJ1-5; possible D gene TRBD1, 5 bases. CDR1 MNHNS and CDR2 SASEGT come from the germline V gene. The CDR3 runs to 13 residues. V lost 0 bases to trimming and J lost 6 bases, with 6 bases between them. CDR3 residues: CASSEARAQPQHF. The CDR3 bases are TGTGCCAGCAGTGAAGCCAGGGCTCAGCCCCAGCATTTT.

This clone was seen a few times. The rearrangement uses TRBV30 and TRBJ1-1, with D possibly being TRBD1 (6 bases). Trimming pared 1 base from V and 5 bases from J, leaving 11 bases between. Germline CDR1 reads GTSNPN; CDR2 reads SVGIG (reference sequence). The CDR3 has 13 amino acids. Written as DNA, the CDR3 is TGTGCCTGGAGTGCCACAGGGATGACTGAAGCTTTCTTT. Protein sequence: CAWSATGMTEAFF.

The V call is TRBV10-2, the J call TRBJ1-2; 8 bases line up with TRBD1. CDR1 is WSHSY, CDR2 SAAADI, per germline. The CDR3 spans 13 residues. V gave up 10 bases and J gave up 4 bases; unmatched junction bases: 8. The CDR3 here is CAISGGIGYGYTF. The CDR3 region has the DNA TGCGCCATCTCAGGGGGCATCGGCTATGGCTACACCTTC.

This chain uses TRBV5-4 with TRBJ1-3; D is uncertain. V lost 5 bases and J 0 bases, leaving 9 bases between the germline ends. Per germline, CDR1 SGHNT and CDR2 YYREEE (reference sequence). This CDR3 is 14 amino acids long. DNA of the CDR3: TGTGCCAGCAGGTCAACGGTCTCTGGAAACACCATATATTTT. It specifies CASRSTVSGNTIYF.

DNA of the CDR3: TGTGCCAGCAGAGCTAATCCGGGAGTGAACACTGAAGCTTTCTTT. Translating it yields CASRANPGVNTEAFF. The genes are TRBV2 and TRBJ1-1; no definite D call. CDR3 length equals 15 residues. Germline V lookup: CDR1 SNHLY, CDR2 FYNNEI. The germline V and J ends were trimmed by 6 bases and 0 bases, with 14 bases remaining between them.

The rearrangement links TRBV11-2 to TRBJ2-7; tentative D call: TRBD2 (6 bases). Per the germline V gene, CDR1 is SGHAT and CDR2 is FQNNGV. V lost 1 base to trimming and J lost 4 bases, with 14 bases between them. The CDR3 loop spans 15 amino acids. CDR3 protein: CASSLVVGGGYEQYF. The CDR3 DNA sequence: TGTGCCAGCAGCTTAGTGGTCGGTGGGGGGTACGAGCAGTACTTC.

This clone was seen only once. This sequence joins TRBV2 and TRBJ2-5; maybe TRBD2 (7 bases). V was pared by 7 bases and J by 2 bases, with 20 bases between. The CDR3 extends over 16 amino acids. From germline, CDR1 is SNHLY and CDR2 FYNNEI. This CDR3 reads CASILGGRSGQETQYF. DNA for the CDR3: TGTGCCAGCATCTTGGGGGGGCGATCAGGGCAAGAGACCCAGTACTTC. Variable domain in full (rest from reference TRBV2 and TRBJ2-5): EPEVTQTPSHQVTQMGQEVILRCVPISNHLYFYWYRQILGQKVEFLVSFYNNEISEKSEIFDDQFSVERPDGSNFTLKIRSTKLEDSAMYFCASILGGRSGQETQYFGPGTRLLVL.

The gene calls are TRBV5-4 and TRBJ2-1; D is possibly TRBD1 (5 bases). Deletions cut 7 bases from V and 4 bases from J, with 6 bases between. The germline V gene has CDR1 SGHNT and CDR2 YYREEE (reference sequence). This CDR3 region has 11 residues. CDR3 residues: CASRQYNEQFF. As DNA, the CDR3 is TGTGCCAGCCGACAGTACAATGAGCAGTTCTTC. The whole variable domain, remainder taken from reference TRBV5-4 and TRBJ2-1, is ETGVTQSPTHLIKTRGQQVTLRCSSQSGHNTVSWYQQALGQGPQFIFQYYREEENGRGNFPPRFSGLQFPNYSSELNVNALELDDSALYLCASRQYNEQFFGPGTRLTVL.